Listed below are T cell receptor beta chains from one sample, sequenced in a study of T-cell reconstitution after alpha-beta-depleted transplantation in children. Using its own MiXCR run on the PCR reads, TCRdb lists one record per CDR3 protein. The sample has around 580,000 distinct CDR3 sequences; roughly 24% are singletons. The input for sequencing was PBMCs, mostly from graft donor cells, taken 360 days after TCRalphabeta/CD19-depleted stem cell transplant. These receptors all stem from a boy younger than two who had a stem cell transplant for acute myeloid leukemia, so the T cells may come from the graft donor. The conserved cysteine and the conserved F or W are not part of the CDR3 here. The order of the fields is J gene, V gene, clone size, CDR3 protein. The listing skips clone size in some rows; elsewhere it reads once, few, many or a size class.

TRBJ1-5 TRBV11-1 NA ASSVGFPGGLSNQPQH
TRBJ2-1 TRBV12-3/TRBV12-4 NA ASSQPGQGHNEQF
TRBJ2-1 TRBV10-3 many AISETGTESSYNEQF
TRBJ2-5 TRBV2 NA ASSEVALQTQY
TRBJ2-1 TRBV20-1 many SASLAGYNEQF
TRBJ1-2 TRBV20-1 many SARVLVSSLYGYT
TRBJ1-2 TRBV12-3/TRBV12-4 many ASRRTGASYGYT
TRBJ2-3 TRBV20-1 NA SADKEGWRAGPSRAQY
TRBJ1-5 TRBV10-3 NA AISLDGNQPQH
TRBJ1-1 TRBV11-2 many ASSLESFVMGWNAEAF
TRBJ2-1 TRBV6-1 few ASSRLAGGTYNEQF
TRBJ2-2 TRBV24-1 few ATSDFAGAGELF